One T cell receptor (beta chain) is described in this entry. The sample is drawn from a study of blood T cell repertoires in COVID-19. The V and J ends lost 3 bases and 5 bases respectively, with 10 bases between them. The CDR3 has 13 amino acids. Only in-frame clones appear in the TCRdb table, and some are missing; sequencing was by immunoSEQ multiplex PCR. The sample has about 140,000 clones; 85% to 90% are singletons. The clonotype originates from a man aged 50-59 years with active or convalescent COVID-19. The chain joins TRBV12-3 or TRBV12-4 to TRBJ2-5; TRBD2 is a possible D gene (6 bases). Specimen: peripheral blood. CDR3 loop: CASSFGLKETQYF. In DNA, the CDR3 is TGTGCCAGCAGTTTTGGACTAAAGGAGACCCAGTACTTC.